A selection of T cell receptor beta chains follows, all from one sample in a study of blood T cell repertoires in COVID-19. Clones were read by immunoSEQ multiplex PCR, and TCRdb kept only the in-frame ones, dropping some. The sample has fewer than 85,000 clones; around 88% are singletons. What was sequenced was peripheral blood. These receptors were obtained from a man aged 55 to 70 with acute or convalescent COVID-19. Both conserved end residues are part of each CDR3. A D gene is named only where the DNA matches it firmly. Size is stated for part of the rows, as once, few or many counts, or as a class when the clone is expanded.

cdr3_aa	cdr3_nt	v_call	d_call	j_call	clone_size
CASSIAGYSYNEQFF	TGTGCCAGTAGTATAGCAGGGTACTCCTACAATGAGCAGTTCTTC	TRBV19	NA	TRBJ2-1	NA
CASSWQGVLTGNTIYF	TGTGCCAGCAGTTGGCAGGGGGTTTTAACTGGAAACACCATATATTTT	TRBV7-9	TRBD1	TRBJ1-3	once
CASSIRAFSNQPQHF	TGTGCCAGTAGTATCCGAGCCTTTAGCAATCAGCCCCAGCATTTT	TRBV19	NA	TRBJ1-5	NA
CASSQAGSNQPQHF	TGTGCCAGCAGCCAAGCCGGTAGCAATCAGCCCCAGCATTTT	TRBV3-1/TRBV3-2	NA	TRBJ1-5	NA
CSAGESTDTQYF	TGCAGCGCCGGGGAAAGCACAGATACGCAGTATTTT	TRBV29-1	NA	TRBJ2-3	NA
CASSPTGESSEKLFF	TGTGCCAGCAGCCCAACAGGGGAGTCTAGTGAAAAACTGTTTTTT	TRBV6-5	TRBD1	TRBJ1-4	once
CATWLLAKNIQYF	TGTGCCACCTGGCTTCTAGCCAAAAACATTCAGTACTTC	TRBV6-5	NA	TRBJ2-4	NA
CASRTGGAGDTQYF	TGTGCCAGCAGGACCGGGGGGGCGGGAGATACGCAGTATTTT	TRBV6-5	TRBD2	TRBJ2-3	NA
CASSPVRTGELFF	TGTGCCAGCAGCCCGGTGCGCACCGGGGAGCTGTTTTTT	TRBV11-3	NA	TRBJ2-2	NA
CAWSKTWDRVNTEAFF	TGTGCCTGGAGTAAGACCTGGGACAGAGTGAACACTGAAGCTTTCTTT	TRBV30	TRBD1	TRBJ1-1	NA
CASSQVIQGGTGELFF	TGCGCCAGCAGCCAAGTCATCCAGGGCGGCACCGGGGAGCTGTTTTTT	TRBV4-3	NA	TRBJ2-2	NA
CATSDLGAEQFF	TGTGCCACCAGTGATTTGGGGGCCGAGCAGTTCTTC	TRBV24-1	NA	TRBJ2-1	NA
CASSAYTGAAGNTIYF	TGTGCCAGCAGCGCATACACAGGGGCCGCTGGAAACACCATATATTTT	TRBV5-5	TRBD1	TRBJ1-3	NA
CASSEANNSPLHF	TGCGCCAGCAGCGAAGCCAATAATTCACCCCTCCACTTT	TRBV5-1	NA	TRBJ1-6	NA
CASSFSGANQETQYF	TGTGCCAGCAGCTTTTCAGGGGCCAACCAAGAGACCCAGTACTTC	TRBV5-4	NA	TRBJ2-5	few
CASSESTATNYGYTF	TGTGCCAGCAGTGAATCTACAGCAACTAACTATGGCTACACCTTC	TRBV25-1	NA	TRBJ1-2	NA
CASSEVKTGTQYF	TGTGCCAGCAGTGAAGTGAAGACTGGTACGCAGTATTTT	TRBV2	NA	TRBJ2-3	NA
CASGVGGAGYTF	TGTGCCAGCGGGGTGGGCGGGGCTGGCTACACCTTC	TRBV7-9	NA	TRBJ1-2	few
CASSLYHQTGTGLTGELFF	TGTGCCAGCAGTTTATACCACCAAACCGGGACAGGGCTAACCGGGGAGCTGTTTTTT	TRBV28	TRBD1	TRBJ2-2	NA
CASSPGQGLRNEQFF	TGTGCCAGCTCACCGGGACAGGGTCTTCGCAATGAGCAGTTCTTC	TRBV18	TRBD1	TRBJ2-1	NA
CASSPPRGTTEAFF	TGTGCCAGCAGCCCGCCGCGCGGGACGACTGAAGCTTTCTTT	TRBV7-9	NA	TRBJ1-1	NA
CASSIAGTEFGKLFF	TGTGCCAGCAGCATTGCCGGGACAGAGTTTGGGAAACTGTTTTTT	TRBV9	TRBD1	TRBJ1-4	NA
CASSLDRDRGTHEQFF	TGTGCCAGCAGTTTAGACCGGGACAGGGGTACCCATGAGCAGTTCTTC	TRBV27	TRBD1	TRBJ2-1	NA
CASSLTGELFF	TGTGCCAGCAGCCTGACCGGGGAGCTGTTTTTT	TRBV9	NA	TRBJ2-2	NA
CASSQRGSDEQFF	TGTGCCAGCAGCCAAAGGGGAAGCGATGAGCAGTTCTTC	TRBV3-1/TRBV3-2	NA	TRBJ2-1	NA
CASSYSGGVLEQFF	TGTGCCAGCAGTTATAGCGGGGGGGTTCTTGAGCAGTTCTTC	TRBV6-2/TRBV6-3	TRBD2	TRBJ2-1	NA
CASSPPIGTGTMNTEAFF	TGTGCCAGCTCACCACCGATAGGGACAGGGACCATGAACACTGAAGCTTTCTTT	TRBV18	TRBD1	TRBJ1-1	NA
CASSFPDRGDSYEQYF	TGTGCCAGCAGTTTTCCAGACAGGGGAGACTCTTACGAGCAGTACTTC	TRBV27	TRBD1	TRBJ2-7	NA
CASSQDGVNTEAFF	TGTGCCAGCAGCCAAGACGGGGTGAACACTGAAGCTTTCTTT	TRBV3-1/TRBV3-2	NA	TRBJ1-1	NA
CASSISDSMGYGYTF	TGTGCCAGTAGTATAAGCGACAGTATGGGCTATGGCTACACCTTC	TRBV19	NA	TRBJ1-2	NA
CASSQGGLAGAYNEQFF	TGCGCCAGCAGCCAAGGGGGTCTAGCGGGGGCCTACAATGAGCAGTTCTTC	TRBV4-3	TRBD2	TRBJ2-1	NA
CASLTKDTPYYGYTF	TGTGCCAGCCTCACGAAGGACACACCGTACTATGGCTACACCTTC	TRBV28	NA	TRBJ1-2	NA
CASSSGGSDTQYF	TGTGCCAGCAGCTCCGGGGGGTCAGATACGCAGTATTTT	TRBV6-5	TRBD2	TRBJ2-3	once
CASSLPTTLFTDTQYF	TGTGCCAGCAGCCTACCGACTACCCTGTTCACAGATACGCAGTATTTT	TRBV3-1/TRBV3-2	NA	TRBJ2-3	NA
CAISESRTGNTEAFF	TGTGCCATCAGTGAGTCTAGGACGGGAAACACTGAAGCTTTCTTT	TRBV10-3	NA	TRBJ1-1	NA
CASSLTADSPLHF	TGTGCCAGCAGTTTGACAGCTGATTCACCCCTCCACTTT	TRBV12-3/TRBV12-4	NA	TRBJ1-6	NA
CAPARGEQETQYF	TGTGCCCCCGCGCGGGGGGAGCAAGAGACCCAGTACTTC	TRBV19	TRBD2	TRBJ2-5	NA
CASSGTVREQFF	TGCGCCAGCAGCGGGACAGTTCGGGAGCAGTTCTTC	TRBV5-1	TRBD1	TRBJ2-1	NA
CASSLGGGADGELFF	TGTGCTAGCAGCTTAGGCGGGGGGGCCGACGGGGAGCTGTTTTTT	TRBV7-7	TRBD2	TRBJ2-2	NA
CASSLSGTGSFQETQYF	TGTGCCAGCAGCTTGTCCGGGACAGGGAGTTTTCAGGAGACCCAGTACTTC	TRBV5-6	TRBD1	TRBJ2-5	NA
CASSQRTGSNSPLHF	TGTGCCAGCAGCCAACGGACAGGGTCTAATTCACCCCTCCACTTT	TRBV7-9	TRBD1	TRBJ1-6	NA
CASSGRNNEKLFF	TGTGCCAGTAGTGGGAGGAATAATGAAAAACTGTTTTTT	TRBV19	NA	TRBJ1-4	NA
CASTPLAGAEQFF	TGTGCCAGCACCCCACTAGCGGGGGCTGAGCAGTTCTTC	TRBV6-5	TRBD2	TRBJ2-1	NA
CASSVAQGINEQYF	TGTGCCAGCAGCGTAGCACAGGGGATCAACGAGCAGTACTTC	TRBV9	TRBD1	TRBJ2-7	NA
CASSLLGDSPLHF	TGTGCCAGCAGCTTATTAGGGGATTCACCCCTCCACTTT	TRBV11-2	NA	TRBJ1-6	NA
CASSSRTSGDHNEQFF	TGTGCCAGCAGCTCCCGGACTAGCGGGGATCACAATGAGCAGTTCTTC	TRBV11-2	TRBD2	TRBJ2-1	NA
CASSQGVGNQPQHF	TGTGCCAGCAGTCAGGGGGTAGGCAATCAGCCCCAGCATTTT	TRBV6-5	TRBD1	TRBJ1-5	NA
CASSFSSLTGELFF	TGTGCCAGCAGCTTCTCGAGTTTGACCGGGGAGCTGTTTTTT	TRBV5-4	NA	TRBJ2-2	NA
CASSYDSRTDTQYF	TGTGCCAGCAGTTACGACTCTCGTACAGATACGCAGTATTTT	TRBV6-2/TRBV6-3	NA	TRBJ2-3	NA
CASSRQGLSSYEQYF	TGTGCCAGCAGTAGACAGGGCCTTAGCTCCTACGAGCAGTACTTC	TRBV7-9	TRBD1	TRBJ2-7	NA
CASRRTGLTEAFF	TGTGCCTCCCGGAGGACAGGGCTCACTGAAGCTTTCTTT	TRBV30	TRBD1	TRBJ1-1	NA
CASSSSRGTANTEAFF	TGTGCCAGTAGTAGCTCCCGCGGGACGGCGAACACTGAAGCTTTCTTT	TRBV19	NA	TRBJ1-1	NA
CASSGRGYGYTF	TGTGCCAGCAGCGGCAGGGGTTATGGCTACACCTTC	TRBV9	NA	TRBJ1-2	NA
CASSTRLAGGPTDTQYF	TGTGCCAGCAGCACAAGACTAGCGGGGGGGCCCACAGATACGCAGTATTTT	TRBV5-8	TRBD2	TRBJ2-3	NA
CSVGDSSYEQYF	TGCAGCGTTGGAGACAGCTCCTACGAGCAGTACTTC	TRBV29-1	NA	TRBJ2-7	NA